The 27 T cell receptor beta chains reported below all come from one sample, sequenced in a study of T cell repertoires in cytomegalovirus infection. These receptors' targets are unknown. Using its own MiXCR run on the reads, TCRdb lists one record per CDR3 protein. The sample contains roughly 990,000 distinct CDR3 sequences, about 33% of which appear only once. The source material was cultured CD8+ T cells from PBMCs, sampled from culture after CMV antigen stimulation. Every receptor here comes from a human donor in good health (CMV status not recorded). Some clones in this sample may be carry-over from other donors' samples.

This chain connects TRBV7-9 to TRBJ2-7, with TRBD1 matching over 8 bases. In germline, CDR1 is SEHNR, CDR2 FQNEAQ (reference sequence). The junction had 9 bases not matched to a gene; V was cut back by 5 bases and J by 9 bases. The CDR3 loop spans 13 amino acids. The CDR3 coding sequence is TGTGCCAGCAGCCTAGGACAGGGAAAGGGGCAGTACTTC. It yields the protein CASSLGQGKGQYF.

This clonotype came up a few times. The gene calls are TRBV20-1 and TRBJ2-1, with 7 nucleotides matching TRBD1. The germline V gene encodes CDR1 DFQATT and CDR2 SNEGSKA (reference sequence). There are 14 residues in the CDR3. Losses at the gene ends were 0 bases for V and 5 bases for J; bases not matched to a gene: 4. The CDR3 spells CSARDPTGNNEQFF. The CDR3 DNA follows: TGCAGTGCTAGAGATCCGACAGGGAACAATGAGCAGTTCTTC.

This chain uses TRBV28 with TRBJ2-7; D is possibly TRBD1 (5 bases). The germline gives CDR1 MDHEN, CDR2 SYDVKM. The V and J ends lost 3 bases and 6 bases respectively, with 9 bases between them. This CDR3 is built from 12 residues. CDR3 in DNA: TGTGCCAGCAGTTTTCAGGGTGCCGAGCAGTACGTC. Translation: CASSFQGAEQYV.

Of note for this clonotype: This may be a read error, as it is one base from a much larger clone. The CDR3 sequence: CSVERNTEAFF. The CDR3, as DNA: TGCAGCGTTGAAAGGAACACTGAAGCTTTCTTT. The gene calls are TRBV29-1 and TRBJ1-1; no clear D gene. The CDR3 has 11 residues. Between the trimmed V and J ends, which lost 2 bases and 1 base, there was a span of 2 bases. The germline V gene has CDR1 SQVTM and CDR2 ANQGSEA.

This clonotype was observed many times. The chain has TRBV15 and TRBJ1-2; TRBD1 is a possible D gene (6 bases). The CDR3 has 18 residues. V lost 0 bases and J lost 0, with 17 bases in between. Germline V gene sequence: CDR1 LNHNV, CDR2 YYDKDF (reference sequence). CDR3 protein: CATSRDLGRGTTNYGYTF. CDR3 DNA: TGTGCCACCAGCAGAGATCTTGGCAGGGGAACGACTAACTATGGCTACACCTTC.

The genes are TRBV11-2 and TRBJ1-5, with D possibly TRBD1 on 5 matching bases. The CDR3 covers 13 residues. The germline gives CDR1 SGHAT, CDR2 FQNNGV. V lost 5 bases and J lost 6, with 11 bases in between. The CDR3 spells CASSPGRSQPQHF. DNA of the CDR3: TGTGCCAGCAGCCCAGGGAGAAGTCAGCCCCAGCATTTT.

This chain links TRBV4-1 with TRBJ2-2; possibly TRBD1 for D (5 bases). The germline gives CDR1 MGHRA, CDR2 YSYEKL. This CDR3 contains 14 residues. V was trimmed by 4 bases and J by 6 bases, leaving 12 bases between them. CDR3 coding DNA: TGCGCCAGCAGCCTAAGTCAGGGTCCCGGGGAGCTGTTTTTT. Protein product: CASSLSQGPGELFF.

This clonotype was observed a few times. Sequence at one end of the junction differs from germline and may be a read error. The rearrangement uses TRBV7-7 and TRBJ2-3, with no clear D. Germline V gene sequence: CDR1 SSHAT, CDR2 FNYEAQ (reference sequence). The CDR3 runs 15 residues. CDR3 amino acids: CASSPGPKGTDTQYF. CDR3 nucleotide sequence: TGTGCTAGCAGCCCGGGCCCAAAGGGCACAGATACGCAGTATTTT.

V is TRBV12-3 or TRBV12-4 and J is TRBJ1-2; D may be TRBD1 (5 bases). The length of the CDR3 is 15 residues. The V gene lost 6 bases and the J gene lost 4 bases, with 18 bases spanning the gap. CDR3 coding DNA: TGTGCCAGCAGCTCCCGAGGGGTGCTAGTCTATGGCTACACCTTC. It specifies CASSSRGVLVYGYTF.

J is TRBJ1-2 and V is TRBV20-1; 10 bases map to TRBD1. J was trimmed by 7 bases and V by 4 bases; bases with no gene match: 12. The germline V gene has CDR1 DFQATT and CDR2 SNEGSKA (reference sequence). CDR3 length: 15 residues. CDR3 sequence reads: CSAIERDRGAGGYTF. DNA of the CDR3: TGCAGTGCTATAGAAAGGGACAGGGGAGCTGGTGGCTACACCTTC.

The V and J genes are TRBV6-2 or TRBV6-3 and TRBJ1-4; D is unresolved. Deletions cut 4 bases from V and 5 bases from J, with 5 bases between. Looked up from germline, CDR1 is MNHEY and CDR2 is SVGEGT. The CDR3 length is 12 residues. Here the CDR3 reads CASSWVNEKLFF. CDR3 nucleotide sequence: TGTGCCAGCAGTTGGGTCAATGAAAAACTGTTTTTT.

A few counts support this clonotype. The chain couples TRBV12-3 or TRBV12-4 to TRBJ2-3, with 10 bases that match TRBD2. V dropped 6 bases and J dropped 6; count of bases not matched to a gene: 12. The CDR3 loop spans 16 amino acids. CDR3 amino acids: CASRILAGSSEDTQYF. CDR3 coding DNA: TGTGCCAGCAGGATACTAGCGGGGAGTTCAGAGGATACGCAGTATTTT.

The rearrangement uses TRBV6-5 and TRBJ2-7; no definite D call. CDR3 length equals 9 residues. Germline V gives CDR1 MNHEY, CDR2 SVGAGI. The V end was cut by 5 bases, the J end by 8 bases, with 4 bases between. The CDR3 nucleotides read TGTGCCAGCAGTCTACAGCAGTACGTC. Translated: CASSLQQYV.

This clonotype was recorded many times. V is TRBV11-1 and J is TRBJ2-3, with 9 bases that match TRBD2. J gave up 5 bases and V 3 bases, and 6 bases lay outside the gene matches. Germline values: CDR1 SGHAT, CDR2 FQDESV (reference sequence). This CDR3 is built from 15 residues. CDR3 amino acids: CASSFLTSGVDTQYF. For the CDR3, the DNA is TGTGCCAGCAGCTTCTTGACTAGCGGAGTAGATACGCAGTATTTT.

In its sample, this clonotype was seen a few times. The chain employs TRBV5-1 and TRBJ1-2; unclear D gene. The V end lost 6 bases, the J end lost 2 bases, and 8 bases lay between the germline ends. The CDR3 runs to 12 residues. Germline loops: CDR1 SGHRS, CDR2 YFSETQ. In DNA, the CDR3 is TGCGCCAGCAAGCAGGCGAACTATGGCTACACCTTC. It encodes CASKQANYGYTF.

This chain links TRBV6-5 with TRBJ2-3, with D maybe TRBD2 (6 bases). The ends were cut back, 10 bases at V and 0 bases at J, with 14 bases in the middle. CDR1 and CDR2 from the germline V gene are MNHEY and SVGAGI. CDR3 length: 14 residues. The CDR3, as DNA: TGTGCCACTACGGGGGAGACTAGCACAGATACGCAGTATTTT. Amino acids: CATTGETSTDTQYF.

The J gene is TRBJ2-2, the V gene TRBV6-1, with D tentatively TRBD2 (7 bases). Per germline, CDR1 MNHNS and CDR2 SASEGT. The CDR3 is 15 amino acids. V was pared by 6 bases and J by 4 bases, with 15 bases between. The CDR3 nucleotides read TGTGCCAGCAGCGGGCGGGGGCCCTTCACCGGGGAGCTGTTTTTT. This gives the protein CASSGRGPFTGELFF.

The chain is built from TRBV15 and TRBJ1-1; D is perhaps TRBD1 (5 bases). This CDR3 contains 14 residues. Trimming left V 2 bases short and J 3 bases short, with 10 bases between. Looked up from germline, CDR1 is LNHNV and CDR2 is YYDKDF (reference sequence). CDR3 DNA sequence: TGTGCCACCAGCAGAACTACGGGGGACACTGAAGCTTTCTTT. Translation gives CATSRTTGDTEAFF.

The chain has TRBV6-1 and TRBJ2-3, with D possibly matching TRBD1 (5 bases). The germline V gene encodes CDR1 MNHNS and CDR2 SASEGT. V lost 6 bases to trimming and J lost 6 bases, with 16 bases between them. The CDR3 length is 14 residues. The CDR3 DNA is TGTGCCAGCAGCCCAGGGCCCGCCGGGGATACGCAGTATTTT. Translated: CASSPGPAGDTQYF.

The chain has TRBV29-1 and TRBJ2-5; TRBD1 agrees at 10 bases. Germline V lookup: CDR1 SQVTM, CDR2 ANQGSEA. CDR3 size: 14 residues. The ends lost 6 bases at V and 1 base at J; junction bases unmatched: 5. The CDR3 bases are TGCAGCGTGCCCGGGACAGGGGCCCAAGAGACCCAGTACTTC. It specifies CSVPGTGAQETQYF.

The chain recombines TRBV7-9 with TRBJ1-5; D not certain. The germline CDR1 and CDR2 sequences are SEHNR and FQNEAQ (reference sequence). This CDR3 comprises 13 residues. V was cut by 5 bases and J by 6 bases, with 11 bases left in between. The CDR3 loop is CASSPYSGQPQHF. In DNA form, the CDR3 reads TGTGCCAGCAGCCCCTATAGTGGTCAGCCCCAGCATTTT.

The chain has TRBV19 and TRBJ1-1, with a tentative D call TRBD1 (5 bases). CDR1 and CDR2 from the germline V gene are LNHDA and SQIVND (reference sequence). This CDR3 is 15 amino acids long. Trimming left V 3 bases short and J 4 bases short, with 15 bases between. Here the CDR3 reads CASSIIREVGTEAFF. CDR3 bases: TGTGCCAGTAGTATCATCAGGGAAGTCGGCACTGAAGCTTTCTTT.

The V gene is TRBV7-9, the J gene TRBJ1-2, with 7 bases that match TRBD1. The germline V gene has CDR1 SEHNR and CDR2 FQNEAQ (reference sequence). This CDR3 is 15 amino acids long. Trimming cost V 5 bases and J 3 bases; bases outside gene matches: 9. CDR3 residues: CASSPAGTDYYGYTF. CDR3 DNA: TGTGCCAGCAGCCCCGCCGGGACAGATTACTATGGCTACACCTTC.

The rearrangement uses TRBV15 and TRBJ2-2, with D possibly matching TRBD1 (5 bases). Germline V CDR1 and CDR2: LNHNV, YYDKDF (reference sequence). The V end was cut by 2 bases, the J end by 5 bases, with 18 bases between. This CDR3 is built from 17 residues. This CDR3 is CATSRPWTFLETGELFF. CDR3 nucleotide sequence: TGTGCCACCAGCAGACCCTGGACATTTCTCGAGACCGGGGAGCTGTTTTTT. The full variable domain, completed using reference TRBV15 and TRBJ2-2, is DAMVIQNPRYQVTQFGKPVTLSCSQTLNHNVMYWYQQKSSQAPKLLFHYYDKDFNNEADTPDNFQSRRPNTSFCFLDIRSPGLGDTAMYLCATSRPWTFLETGELFFGEGSRLTVL.

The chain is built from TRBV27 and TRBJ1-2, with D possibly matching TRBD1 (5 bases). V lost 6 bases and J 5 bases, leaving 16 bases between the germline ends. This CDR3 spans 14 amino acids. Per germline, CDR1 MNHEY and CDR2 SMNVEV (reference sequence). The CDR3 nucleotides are TGTGCCAGCAGACCTATGGCAGGGAAATATGGCTACACCTTC. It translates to CASRPMAGKYGYTF.

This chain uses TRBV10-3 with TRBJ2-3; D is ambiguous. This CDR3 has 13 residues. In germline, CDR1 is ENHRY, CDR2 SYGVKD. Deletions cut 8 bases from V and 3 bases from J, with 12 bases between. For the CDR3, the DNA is TGTGCCATCGGTGTTAGTAGGACAGATACGCAGTATTTT. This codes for CAIGVSRTDTQYF.

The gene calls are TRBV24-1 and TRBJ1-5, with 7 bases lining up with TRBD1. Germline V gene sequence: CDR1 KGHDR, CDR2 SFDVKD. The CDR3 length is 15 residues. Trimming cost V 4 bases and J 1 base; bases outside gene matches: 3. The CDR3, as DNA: TGTGCCACCAGTGACCGACAGGGAAGCAATCAGCCCCAGCATTTT. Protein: CATSDRQGSNQPQHF.